A selection of T cell receptor beta chains follows, all from one sample in a study of blood T cell repertoires in COVID-19. TCRdb's table, derived via immunoSEQ multiplex PCR, lists solely in-frame clones and lacks some. The sample gives around 260,000 clones, about nine tenths of which show up once; approximately 2.6% is in the top ten. The source material was peripheral blood. The receptors were gathered from a young adult with COVID-19, enrolled during active disease. Each CDR3 is given with its conserved first and last residue. The D gene is left open where the match is weak. Size tells how often a clone was seen (once, few, many) or the class of an expanded clone, and some rows leave it out.

v_gene	j_gene	d_gene	abundance	CDR3aa	CDR3nt
TRBV6-5	TRBJ2-3	.	.	CASMRIPASTDTQYF	TGTGCCAGCATGCGTATCCCCGCTAGCACAGATACGCAGTATTTT
TRBV13	TRBJ1-2	.	.	CASSGRRGYTF	TGTGCCAGCAGCGGGCGAAGGGGCTACACCTTC
TRBV9	TRBJ2-2	.	few	CASSAPGGELFF	TGTGCCAGCAGCGCCCCAGGTGGGGAGCTGTTTTTT
TRBV4-2	TRBJ2-1	TRBD2	.	CASTQAGVSNEQFF	TGTGCCAGCACCCAAGCGGGAGTAAGTAATGAGCAGTTCTTC
TRBV7-2	TRBJ2-3	.	.	CASSSEGYSTDTQYF	TGTGCCAGCAGCTCGGAGGGGTACAGCACAGATACGCAGTATTTT
TRBV5-1	TRBJ2-3	TRBD2	.	CASSSNPQSSGYTDTQYF	TGCGCCAGCAGCTCCAACCCCCAATCTAGCGGATACACAGATACGCAGTATTTT
TRBV27	TRBJ2-2	.	.	CASSPNTPTGTGELFF	TGTGCCAGCAGTCCGAACACCCCGACAGGTACCGGGGAGCTGTTTTTT
TRBV12-3/TRBV12-4	TRBJ1-1	.	.	CASSLVQGTEAFF	TGTGCCAGCAGTTTGGTCCAGGGGACTGAAGCTTTCTTT
TRBV13	TRBJ2-5	TRBD2	.	CASSRAGDQETQYF	TGTGCCAGCAGCCGAGCGGGGGACCAAGAGACCCAGTACTTC
TRBV24-1	TRBJ1-1	.	.	CATRGGLNTEAFF	TGTGCCACCAGAGGGGGACTGAACACTGAAGCTTTCTTT
TRBV14	TRBJ2-5	.	few	CASSQERRTDFQETQYF	TGTGCCAGCAGCCAAGAAAGGAGGACAGACTTCCAAGAGACCCAGTACTTC
TRBV12-5	TRBJ1-5	.	.	CASGLGSEGLNQPQHF	TGTGCTAGTGGTTTGGGGTCGGAGGGCCTCAATCAGCCCCAGCATTTT
TRBV5-1	TRBJ2-6	TRBD2	once	CASTLGREGAGGANVLTF	TGCGCCAGCACCCTAGGCCGGGAGGGTGCAGGGGGGGCCAACGTCCTGACTTTC
TRBV10-3	TRBJ1-5	.	.	CAISDSGGGQPQHF	TGTGCCATCAGTGACTCGGGGGGCGGTCAGCCCCAGCATTTT